This T cell receptor beta chain derives from a study of graft-versus-host responses after intestinal transplantation. Study-wide context: Anti-thymocyte globulin induction preceded two to four years of tacrolimus and steroid maintenance in all recipients.

Worth noting for this clone: Its antigen is undetermined.

General study points: Recipient marrow held GvH clones, some first seen in ileum or blood. Where graft-donor T cell macrochimerism was present, patients had high graft-versus-host to host-versus-graft clonal ratios in allografts.

Some clones are missing from TCRdb's copy, which holds only in-frame ones; the method was immunoSEQ multiplex PCR. The data contain under 150,000 clones, approximately 94% of them singletons. Germline CDR1 and CDR2: SGHRS and YFSETQ. V was pared by 2 bases and J by 9 bases, with 18 bases between. The CDR3 contains 16 residues. This chain connects TRBV5-1 to TRBJ1-6; TRBD1 is a possible D gene (6 bases). The sequence derives from a human donor who received an intestinal transplant. The material sequenced was unstimulated CD4+ T cells sorted from spleen or lymph node cells, taken before intestinal transplant. CDR3 sequence (DNA): TGCGCCAGCAGCTTCGGCGATACAGGGTCGACTTCACCCCTCCACTTT. Protein product: CASSFGDTGSTSPLHF. Complete variable domain (other parts from reference TRBV5-1 and TRBJ1-6): KAGVTQTPRYLIKTRGQQVTLSCSPISGHRSVSWYQQTPGQGLQFLFEYFSETQRNKGNFPGRFSGRQFSNSRSEMNVSTLELGDSALYLCASSFGDTGSTSPLHFGNGTRLTVT.